A single sample gave rise to the 21 T cell receptor beta chains below, sequenced in a study of shared clonotypes between healthy human individuals (TCRdb year 2020). The receptor library was made with the immunoSEQ multiplex PCR assay. Held by TCRdb, this immuneACCESS table contains in-frame sequences only and omits some clones. Under half of the omission traces to an unresolved V gene where checked; the cause of the rest is unknown. The sample table records under 2,500,000 clones; 90% to 96% of these occur just once. Roughly 0.13% of the sample is held by the ten biggest clonotypes. The sequencing sample was made of naive CD4+ T cells sorted from blood. The meaning of the sample's cell subset or site label: CD45RA+ positively selected. The receptors derive from a man aged 18 to 29 in good health.

This sequence joins TRBV28 and TRBJ2-7; D unresolved. Germline CDR1 and CDR2: MDHEN and SYDVKM. The CDR3 contains 15 residues. V was cut by 2 bases and J by 3 bases, with 14 bases left in between. The CDR3 here is CASSLLTRIGYEQYF. In DNA form, the CDR3 reads TGTGCCAGCAGTTTACTGACAAGGATCGGCTACGAGCAGTACTTC.

V gene TRBV30 combines with J gene TRBJ1-2; 7 bases fit TRBD1. Germline V gives CDR1 GTSNPN, CDR2 SVGIG (reference sequence). There are 14 residues in the CDR3. V gave up 4 bases and J gave up 1 base; unmatched junction bases: 6. CDR3 bases: TGTGCCTGGACCGGGACAGTACTTAACTATGGCTACACCTTC. Translation gives CAWTGTVLNYGYTF.

This chain links TRBV10-2 with TRBJ2-1; D possibly corresponds to TRBD1 (6 bases). This CDR3 comprises 16 residues. CDR1 and CDR2 from the germline V gene are WSHSY and SAAADI. The V end was cut by 2 bases, the J end by 0 bases, with 11 bases between. CDR3 loop: CASSERDKSSYNEQFF. CDR3 DNA: TGCGCCAGCAGTGAGAGGGACAAGAGCTCCTACAATGAGCAGTTCTTC.

This clone was seen only once. Within the sample, other DNA sequences also encode this same CDR3. The CDR3 sequence: CASSLIGGSSYEQYF. DNA for the CDR3: TGTGCCAGCAGCTTGATCGGGGGTAGCTCCTACGAGCAGTACTTC. V gene TRBV7-2 combines with J gene TRBJ2-7; perhaps TRBD2 as D (6 bases). The CDR3 runs to 15 residues. V was clipped by 3 bases and J by 0 bases, with 12 bases between them. From germline, CDR1 is SGHTA and CDR2 FQGNSA.

The V gene is TRBV5-1, the J gene TRBJ1-4; D not resolved. Germline V lookup: CDR1 SGHRS, CDR2 YFSETQ. The CDR3 length is 15 residues. V shed 0 bases and J shed 7 bases, with 13 bases lying between them. CDR3 DNA sequence: TGCGCCAGCAGCTTGGGAACGCAGGCCTTTGAAAAACTGTTTTTT. Translated, it gives CASSLGTQAFEKLFF.

The table lists this clone with a count of one. The chain's CDR3 is CAISAGSTADYGYTF. CDR3 DNA: TGTGCCATCAGCGCTGGATCAACGGCCGACTATGGCTACACCTTC. This chain links TRBV10-3 with TRBJ1-2; D gene ambiguous. This CDR3 has 15 residues. Germline loops: CDR1 ENHRY, CDR2 SYGVKD. Trimming shortened V by 6 bases and J by 3 bases, and 17 bases separated the two germline ends.

The rearrangement uses TRBV25-1 and TRBJ2-7; 9 positions agree with TRBD1. The V gene end was trimmed by 10 bases and the J gene end by 5 bases; junction bases not matched to a gene: 15. Germline CDR1 and CDR2: MGHDK and SYGVNS. There are 15 residues in the CDR3. The chain's CDR3 is CATVPGQGLKNEQYF. As DNA, the CDR3 is TGTGCCACCGTACCAGGACAGGGGTTGAAGAACGAGCAGTACTTC.

With respect to this clone: Distinct nucleotide sequences in the sample also encode this CDR3. The CDR3 protein is CASSYSGDGYTF. The CDR3 nucleotides are TGTGCCAGCAGTTACTCCGGGGACGGCTACACCTTC. The J gene is TRBJ1-2, the V gene TRBV6-5; D perhaps matches TRBD1 (5 bases). This CDR3 region has 12 residues. V was trimmed by 0 bases and J by 8 bases, leaving 7 bases between them. Germline CDR1 reads MNHEY; CDR2 reads SVGAGI.

Of note for this clone: Within the sample, other DNA sequences also encode this same CDR3. The chain is built from TRBV6-5 and TRBJ1-2; the D gene is possibly TRBD1 (5 bases). CDR3 length: 14 residues. The V gene lost 0 bases and the J gene lost 5 bases, with 10 bases spanning the gap. Per the germline V gene, CDR1 is MNHEY and CDR2 is SVGAGI. The CDR3 nucleotides are TGTGCCAGCAGTTACTCACCCGGGGGATATGGCTACACCTTC. Translated, it gives CASSYSPGGYGYTF.

The V call is TRBV7-6, the J call TRBJ2-3; 9 bases map to TRBD1. This CDR3 comprises 16 residues. V lost 5 bases and J lost 4; bases outside the gene matches: 10. Germline values: CDR1 SGHVS, CDR2 FNYEAQ. CDR3 loop: CASSTGTGIVPDTQYF. DNA of the CDR3: TGTGCCAGCAGCACCGGGACAGGGATTGTGCCAGATACGCAGTATTTT.

With regard to this clone: Other nucleotide sequences in the sample specify the same CDR3. This rearrangement joins TRBV6-5 to TRBJ2-7; D not resolved. The CDR3 covers 12 residues. Germline V gene lookup returns CDR1 MNHEY and CDR2 SVGAGI. V was trimmed by 8 bases and J by 1 base, leaving 9 bases between them. CDR3 DNA sequence: TGTGCCAGCTCCCGTGGGTCCTACGAGCAGTACTTC. Its protein product is CASSRGSYEQYF.

This chain connects TRBV27 to TRBJ1-1; 7 bases match TRBD1. Germline CDR1 MNHEY, CDR2 SMNVEV (reference sequence). J lost 0 bases, V lost 5 bases, and 6 bases had no gene match. The CDR3 loop spans 15 amino acids. CDR3 sequence reads: CASSRQGQLNTEAFF. CDR3 in DNA: TGTGCCAGCAGTCGCCAGGGACAGTTGAACACTGAAGCTTTCTTT.

Regarding this clone: The sample carries other DNA sequences with the same CDR3. CDR3 region: CASSQVGGNTIYF. CDR3 nucleotide sequence: TGTGCCAGCAGCCAAGTGGGCGGAAACACCATATATTTT. The chain has TRBV14 and TRBJ1-3; no reliable D call. CDR3 length equals 13 residues. The germline gives CDR1 SGHDN, CDR2 FVKESK. V lost 1 base and J lost 4, with 5 bases in between.

The V gene is TRBV6-6, the J gene TRBJ2-2; D gene unclear. Trimming stripped 7 bases from V and 4 bases from J, with 7 bases between. Germline CDR1 reads MNHNY; CDR2 reads SVGAGI (reference sequence). There are 12 residues in the CDR3. The CDR3 nucleotides are TGTGCCAGCACTTCTGGCACCGGGGAGCTGTTTTTT. It specifies CASTSGTGELFF.

The chain recombines TRBV5-1 with TRBJ2-1, with 8 bases fitting TRBD1. V lost 0 bases to trimming and J lost 5 bases; unmatched junction nucleotides: 4. The germline CDR1 and CDR2 sequences are SGHRS and YFSETQ. The CDR3 is 15 amino acids. CDR3 nucleotides: TGCGCCAGCAGCTTGGTTCGACAGGGGCACAATGAGCAGTTCTTC. Amino acid sequence: CASSLVRQGHNEQFF.

This clone was seen once. This chain connects TRBV2 to TRBJ1-1; 8 bases match TRBD1. V shed 6 bases and J 7 bases; nucleotides not matched to a gene: 13. The CDR3 has 15 residues. CDR1 and CDR2 from the germline V gene are SNHLY and FYNNEI. In DNA form, the CDR3 reads TGTGCCAGCAGGACCCAAGACAGGGGACCCTATGAAGCTTTCTTT. This translates into CASRTQDRGPYEAFF.

The chain links TRBV5-1 to TRBJ2-1; tentative D call: TRBD1 (6 bases). Trimming pared 4 bases from V and 9 bases from J, leaving 20 bases between. The CDR3 runs 15 residues. The germline V gene encodes CDR1 SGHRS and CDR2 YFSETQ. CDR3 sequence reads: CASSPRTVPTIEQFF. CDR3 nucleotide sequence: TGCGCCAGCAGCCCACGGACAGTCCCGACAATTGAGCAGTTCTTC.

The rearrangement uses TRBV11-2 and TRBJ1-3, with TRBD1 matching 7 bases. There are 15 residues in the CDR3. The germline V gene has CDR1 SGHAT and CDR2 FQNNGV. V was pared by 3 bases and J by 4 bases, with 6 bases of the junction left unmatched. CDR3 residues: CASSLLGTVGNTIYF. The CDR3 DNA sequence: TGTGCCAGCAGCTTGTTAGGGACAGTAGGAAACACCATATATTTT.

This chain joins TRBV6-5 and TRBJ2-3; D uncertain. The germline V gene has CDR1 MNHEY and CDR2 SVGAGI. The CDR3 spans 12 residues. V lost 4 bases and J lost 6, with 8 bases in between. The DNA for the CDR3 is TGTGCCAGCAGTTCACGACACGATACGCAGTATTTT. Amino acid sequence: CASSSRHDTQYF.

The CDR3 sequence is CASSFPTLKATYGYTF. For the CDR3, the DNA is TGTGCCAGCAGCTTCCCCACCCTCAAGGCCACCTATGGCTACACCTTC. V is TRBV7-9 and J is TRBJ1-2; D is undetermined. The V end was cut by 3 bases, the J end by 4 bases, with 18 bases between. Per germline, CDR1 SEHNR and CDR2 FQNEAQ (reference sequence). CDR3 length: 16 amino acids.

In its sample, this clone was seen once. The chain combines TRBV5-1 with TRBJ2-5, with D hard to call. Trimming took 6 bases from V and 0 from J, leaving 9 bases between them. This CDR3 comprises 13 residues. From germline, CDR1 is SGHRS and CDR2 YFSETQ. In DNA form, the CDR3 reads TGCGCCAGCAAGATCTCCCACCAAGAGACCCAGTACTTC. Translation: CASKISHQETQYF.